These 31 T cell receptor beta chains were all obtained from the same sample, sequenced in a study of blood T cell repertoires in COVID-19. TCRdb's copy holds only in-frame clones and misses some; the assay was immunoSEQ multiplex PCR. The sample carries 450,000 or so clones, roughly 91% recorded once. Input material: PBMCs or T cells enriched from blood (not recorded which). All receptors come from a man younger than 35 who had recovered from COVID-19.

With respect to this clone: Other nucleotide sequences in the sample specify the same CDR3. The chain combines TRBV5-1 with TRBJ2-7; tentative D call: TRBD1 (5 bases). This CDR3 spans 12 amino acids. V shed 1 base and J shed 3 bases, with 5 bases lying between them. The germline V gene encodes CDR1 SGHRS and CDR2 YFSETQ. This CDR3 reads CASSLQGYEQYF. CDR3 in DNA: TGCGCCAGCAGCTTGCAGGGCTACGAGCAGTACTTC.

The chain is built from TRBV19 and TRBJ1-2; the D gene is possibly TRBD1 (5 bases). With 4 bases removed from V and 4 bases from J, the gap between germline ends came to 13 bases. The CDR3 has 14 amino acids. CDR1 LNHDA and CDR2 SQIVND come from the germline V gene (reference sequence). CDR3 sequence: CASSTDTDPYGYTF. The CDR3 bases are TGTGCCAGTAGTACGGACACCGATCCCTATGGCTACACCTTC.

The CDR3: CAISAPGRGSEQYF. CDR3 in DNA: TGTGCCATCAGTGCTCCCGGACGGGGGTCCGAGCAGTACTTC. The chain links TRBV10-3 to TRBJ2-7; D perhaps matches TRBD2 (6 bases). The V end lost 4 bases, the J end lost 6 bases, and 16 bases lay between the germline ends. CDR1 and CDR2 from the germline V gene are ENHRY and SYGVKD. This CDR3 is built from 14 residues.

Only one count was recorded for this clone. J is TRBJ2-1 and V is TRBV6-1; D may be TRBD1 (5 bases). Germline lookup yields CDR1 MNHNS and CDR2 SASEGT. V gave up 1 base and J gave up 7 bases, with 14 bases separating them. The CDR3 length is 15 residues. The CDR3 region has the DNA TGTGCCAGCAGTGAAGACTGGGGTTCAGGGAATGAGCAGTTCTTC. This codes for CASSEDWGSGNEQFF.

The J gene is TRBJ1-6, the V gene TRBV30, with TRBD1 identical over 7 bases. The CDR3 loop spans 15 amino acids. V trimming: 0 bases; J trimming: 14 bases; junction bases outside the gene matches: 13. The V gene's germline CDR1 is GTSNPN and CDR2 SVGIG (reference sequence). In DNA form, the CDR3 reads TGTGCCTGGAGTGTACTAGGGACAGCCAGTAGTGCCCTCCACTTT. It is translated as CAWSVLGTASSALHF.

This chain joins TRBV9 and TRBJ1-2, with D tentatively TRBD1 (5 bases). Trimming left V 0 bases short and J 7 bases short, with 19 bases between. The CDR3 sequence is 16 residues long. Germline CDR1 SGDLS, CDR2 YYNGEE. CDR3 sequence (DNA): TGTGCCAGCAGCGTAGAGCAGGGCAAACGGCCCCCTGGCTACACCTTC. Protein sequence: CASSVEQGKRPPGYTF.

The V call is TRBV28, the J call TRBJ2-2; no definite D call. Germline lookup yields CDR1 MDHEN and CDR2 SYDVKM. The CDR3 is 11 amino acids. The V end was cut by 6 bases, the J end by 6 bases, with 5 bases between. The CDR3 region is CASSLPGELFF. CDR3 DNA: TGTGCCAGCAGCCTCCCCGGGGAGCTGTTTTTT.

Here the CDR3 DNA reads TGTGCCTGGAGTGTACGTAGCGGGAGACTCTCCTACGAGCAGTACTTC. This translates into CAWSVRSGRLSYEQYF. The chain has TRBV30 and TRBJ2-7, with TRBD2 matching 9 bases. Unmatched junction bases numbered 6, after V lost 0 bases and J lost 0 bases. CDR3 length equals 16 residues. From germline, CDR1 is GTSNPN and CDR2 SVGIG (reference sequence). The variable domain in full, completed from reference TRBV30 and TRBJ2-7, reads SQTIHQWPATLVQPVGSPLSLECTVEGTSNPNLYWYRQAAGRGLQLLFYSVGIGQISSEVPQNLSASRPQDRQFILSSKKLLLSDSGFYLCAWSVRSGRLSYEQYFGPGTRLTVT.

The gene calls are TRBV2 and TRBJ1-6; 9 bases match TRBD1. Germline trimming cut 6 bases from V and 4 bases from J; bases unmatched to any gene: 7. Per the germline V gene, CDR1 is SNHLY and CDR2 is FYNNEI. The CDR3 is 16 amino acids. CDR3 region: CASSRTGGSYNSPLHF. Here the CDR3 DNA reads TGTGCCAGCAGCCGAACAGGGGGCTCTTATAATTCACCCCTCCACTTT.

This sequence joins TRBV7-9 and TRBJ1-1, with D unresolved. This CDR3 spans 13 amino acids. V was shortened by 5 bases and J by 0 bases, with 7 bases between the two germline ends. Looked up from germline, CDR1 is SEHNR and CDR2 is FQNEAQ (reference sequence). DNA of the CDR3: TGTGCCAGCAGCCCCGGGTTGAACACTGAAGCTTTCTTT. The encoded protein is CASSPGLNTEAFF.

This sequence joins TRBV11-3 and TRBJ2-7; maybe TRBD2 (5 bases). Between the trimmed V and J ends, which lost 1 base and 2 bases, there was a span of 9 bases. Germline CDR1 is SGHNT and CDR2 is YENEEA. This CDR3 contains 14 residues. DNA for the CDR3: TGTGCCAGCAGCTTAGGCGGGCGGCCCTACGAGCAGTACTTC. Translating gives CASSLGGRPYEQYF. The full variable domain, its missing parts supplied by reference TRBV11-3 and TRBJ2-7, is EAGVVQSPRYKIIEKKQPVAFWCNPISGHNTLYWYLQNLGQGPELLIRYENEEAVDDSQLPKDRFSAERLKGVDSTLKIQPAELGDSAVYLCASSLGGRPYEQYFGPGTRLTVT.

The CDR3, as DNA: TGTGCCAGCAGCCCACGTGACAGGGGGCAGTTTGGCTACACCTTC. Translation: CASSPRDRGQFGYTF. V is TRBV27 and J is TRBJ1-2, with 10 bases identical to TRBD1. The ends lost 6 bases at V and 7 bases at J; junction bases unmatched: 11. CDR3 size: 15 residues. Germline V CDR1 and CDR2: MNHEY, SMNVEV (reference sequence).

The V gene is TRBV7-2, the J gene TRBJ2-1, with TRBD1 identical over 9 bases. V was pared by 5 bases and J by 2 bases, with 4 bases of the junction left unmatched. CDR3 length equals 15 residues. Germline values: CDR1 SGHTA, CDR2 FQGNSA. The CDR3 DNA is TGTGCCAGCAGCCCTGACAGGGGGGCCTACAATGAGCAGTTCTTC. Amino acids: CASSPDRGAYNEQFF.

The chain has TRBV11-2 and TRBJ1-1; unclear D gene. Germline V lookup: CDR1 SGHAT, CDR2 FQNNGV. The CDR3 length is 14 residues. V dropped 3 bases and J dropped 7 bases, with 15 bases sitting between them. The CDR3 region is CASSFSPTVNEAFF. CDR3 in DNA: TGTGCCAGCAGCTTTTCCCCTACGGTGAATGAAGCTTTCTTT.

The chain uses TRBV5-1 and TRBJ2-3; 8 nucleotides agree with TRBD2. The CDR3 contains 18 residues. The V segment lost 0 bases and the J segment 2 bases; nucleotides outside the gene matches: 11. CDR1 and CDR2 from the germline V gene are SGHRS and YFSETQ. CDR3: CASSLDESAGVNTDTQYF. The DNA of the CDR3 is TGCGCCAGCAGCTTGGACGAATCAGCGGGAGTTAACACAGATACGCAGTATTTT.

The chain is built from TRBV19 and TRBJ1-5; 9 bases match TRBD1. The V gene end was trimmed by 5 bases and the J gene end by 6 bases; junction bases not matched to a gene: 8. The germline gives CDR1 LNHDA, CDR2 SQIVND (reference sequence). This CDR3 has 15 residues. The CDR3, as DNA: TGTGCCAGTAGTTCCGGGACAGGGCGTATTCAGCCCCAGCATTTT. As protein: CASSSGTGRIQPQHF.

The rearrangement links TRBV5-1 to TRBJ1-1; D gene ambiguous. The V end lost 4 bases, the J end lost 0 bases, and 10 bases lay between the germline ends. The CDR3 sequence is 14 residues long. Per the germline V gene, CDR1 is SGHRS and CDR2 is YFSETQ. The CDR3 region is CASSPVEVNTEAFF. The CDR3 region has the DNA TGCGCCAGCAGCCCGGTTGAGGTGAACACTGAAGCTTTCTTT.

The V and J genes are TRBV6-5 and TRBJ1-4, with TRBD1 identical over 12 bases. The CDR3 spans 14 residues. Germline CDR1 and CDR2: MNHEY and SVGAGI. After removal of 11 bases from V and 7 bases from J, the junction contained 8 bases not matched to a gene. The CDR3 DNA reads TGTGCCGGGGGGACAGGGGGCGCGTCTGAAAAACTGTTTTTT. Residues: CAGGTGGASEKLFF.

V usage is TRBV5-6 and J usage is TRBJ1-1, with a weak D call TRBD1 (6 bases). The length of the CDR3 is 14 residues. CDR1 is SGHDT, CDR2 YYEEEE, per germline. V was cut by 4 bases and J by 3 bases, with 13 bases left in between. The CDR3 loop reads CASSLTGRYTEAFF. The CDR3 nucleotides are TGTGCCAGCAGCCTCACAGGGAGATACACTGAAGCTTTCTTT.

This clone was recorded a few times. The rearrangement links TRBV27 to TRBJ2-2, with TRBD1 matching over 9 bases. This CDR3 is built from 17 residues. Losses at the gene ends were 6 bases for V and 2 bases for J; bases not matched to a gene: 10. CDR1 is MNHEY and CDR2 is SMNVEV in the germline V gene (reference sequence). CDR3 nucleotide sequence: TGTGCCAGCAGATCCCGGGACAGGGCCGCCAACACCGGGGAGCTGTTTTTT. It specifies CASRSRDRAANTGELFF.

The CDR3 is CATFGQDTEAFF. The CDR3 DNA is TGTGCCACCTTTGGCCAGGACACTGAAGCTTTCTTT. The genes are TRBV5-4 and TRBJ1-1; D gene uncertain. The germline V gene has CDR1 SGHNT and CDR2 YYREEE (reference sequence). Trimming pared 9 bases from V and 3 bases from J, leaving 12 bases between. The CDR3 extends over 12 amino acids.

The chain combines TRBV7-9 with TRBJ2-2; D is unclear. V was trimmed by 6 bases and J by 4 bases, leaving 9 bases between them. This CDR3 contains 13 residues. CDR1 is SEHNR and CDR2 is FQNEAQ in the germline V gene (reference sequence). CDR3 protein: CASSFRSTGELFF. DNA of the CDR3: TGTGCCAGCAGTTTCCGGAGCACCGGGGAGCTGTTTTTT.

This clone appeared once. The chain combines TRBV27 with TRBJ1-2; 9 nucleotides agree with TRBD1. CDR1 MNHEY and CDR2 SMNVEV come from the germline V gene (reference sequence). CDR3 length: 16 amino acids. Trimming removed 3 bases from V and 2 bases from J; junction bases left unmatched: 7. The CDR3 loop is CASSFLDRGLNYGYTF. CDR3 nucleotide sequence: TGTGCCAGCAGTTTCCTCGACAGGGGGTTAAACTATGGCTACACCTTC.

This clone was seen a single time. The V and J genes are TRBV19 and TRBJ1-1, with a tentative D call TRBD1 (6 bases). The V end was cut by 7 bases, the J end by 0 bases, with 15 bases between. CDR3 size: 15 residues. Germline CDR1 LNHDA, CDR2 SQIVND (reference sequence). CDR3 coding DNA: TGTGCCAGTACCCCAGGTGGACAGTTGAACACTGAAGCTTTCTTT. Its protein is CASTPGGQLNTEAFF.

V and J are TRBV28 and TRBJ1-5, with D unresolved. The CDR3 is made up of 17 amino acids. Germline V gene sequence: CDR1 MDHEN, CDR2 SYDVKM. Trimming removed 4 bases from V and 0 bases from J, with 16 bases in between. The CDR3 is CASSSPVLVYSNQPQHF. In DNA, the CDR3 is TGTGCCAGCAGTTCACCCGTACTAGTTTATAGCAATCAGCCCCAGCATTTT.

V is TRBV6-1 and J is TRBJ2-1, with 9 positions matching TRBD1. The CDR3 extends over 16 amino acids. V dropped 6 bases and J dropped 2; count of bases not matched to a gene: 8. The germline gives CDR1 MNHNS, CDR2 SASEGT. CDR3 sequence reads: CASSETGGLAYNEQFF. The CDR3 bases are TGTGCCAGCAGCGAAACAGGGGGCCTCGCCTACAATGAGCAGTTCTTC.

The chain employs TRBV9 and TRBJ2-1, with TRBD2 matching 10 bases. J gave up 4 bases and V 4 bases, and 8 bases lay outside the gene matches. CDR1 SGDLS and CDR2 YYNGEE come from the germline V gene. The CDR3 totals 16 residues. CDR3 protein: CASSKLRTSGYNEQFF. DNA for the CDR3: TGTGCCAGCAGCAAGCTTAGGACTAGCGGATACAATGAGCAGTTCTTC.

The chain has TRBV29-1 and TRBJ1-5, with D perhaps TRBD1 (6 bases). The ends were cut back, 4 bases at V and 2 bases at J, with 12 bases in the middle. The CDR3 runs 14 residues. Germline CDR1 is SQVTM and CDR2 is ANQGSEA. The CDR3 nucleotides are TGCAGCGTTGCACAGGGAGCTGGCAATCAGCCCCAGCATTTT. Encoded protein: CSVAQGAGNQPQHF.

The chain carries TRBV6-5 and TRBJ2-2; tentative D call: TRBD2 (5 bases). Germline V gene lookup returns CDR1 MNHEY and CDR2 SVGAGI. Trimming removed 0 bases at V and 9 bases at J, with 14 bases between. This CDR3 is 15 amino acids long. Here the CDR3 reads CASSYSEGATRELFF. The CDR3 bases are TGTGCCAGCAGTTACTCCGAGGGCGCGACCAGGGAGCTGTTTTTT.

In this sample, this clone turned up once. This chain connects TRBV6-5 to TRBJ1-1; a weak D match, TRBD1 (5 bases). Germline CDR1 is MNHEY and CDR2 is SVGAGI. The CDR3 length is 13 residues. Trimming took off 6 bases at V and 5 bases at J, with 13 bases between the two ends. This chain's CDR3 is CASSQGGWTEAFF. CDR3 coding DNA: TGTGCCAGCAGCCAGGGAGGGTGGACTGAAGCTTTCTTT.

This chain connects TRBV3-1 (or the pseudogene TRBV3-2) to TRBJ2-2; 10 bases match TRBD2. After removal of 0 bases from V and 6 bases from J, the junction contained 4 bases not matched to a gene. Germline V gene lookup returns CDR1 LGHDT and CDR2 YNNKEL (reference sequence). CDR3 length: 16 amino acids. CDR3 sequence reads: CASSQDLTSGSGELFF. The CDR3 DNA sequence: TGTGCCAGCAGCCAAGATCTGACTAGCGGGTCCGGGGAGCTGTTTTTT.